This T cell receptor (beta chain) originates from a study of shared clonotypes between healthy human individuals. The overall study: Used for every donor were three CD4 naive, three CD4 memory, two CD8 naive and one CD8 memory plate. General observations from the study: Clonotypes not shared had lower generation probabilities than those common to all four donors.

A remark on this clone: Its antigen remains unidentified.

Healthy adults negative for HIV, lacking recent acute infections or vaccinations, served as donors. A split of CD4+ cells into CD45RA+ naive and CD45RA-negative memory subsets was performed. The germline gives CDR1 SGHRS, CDR2 YFSETQ. The ends were cut back, 0 bases at V and 4 bases at J, with 11 bases in the middle. The CDR3 is 14 residues long. Profiling relied on immunoSEQ multiplex PCR, and the TCRdb table lists in-frame clones only, not all of them. The sample comprises some 1,100,000 clones, 75% to 80% of which are singletons, and under 0.65% rests with the top ten. This chain uses TRBV5-1 with TRBJ2-7; no reliable D call. Sequencing was done on a sample of memory CD4+ T cells from PBMCs. Subset defined: CD45RA-negative fraction. This sequence was found in a man aged 18 to 30 in good health. Some clones in this sample may be carry-over from other donors' samples. The CDR3 DNA sequence: TGCGCCAGCAGCTTGGTTCAAGCCTCGTACGAGCAGTACTTC. Its translation is CASSLVQASYEQYF.